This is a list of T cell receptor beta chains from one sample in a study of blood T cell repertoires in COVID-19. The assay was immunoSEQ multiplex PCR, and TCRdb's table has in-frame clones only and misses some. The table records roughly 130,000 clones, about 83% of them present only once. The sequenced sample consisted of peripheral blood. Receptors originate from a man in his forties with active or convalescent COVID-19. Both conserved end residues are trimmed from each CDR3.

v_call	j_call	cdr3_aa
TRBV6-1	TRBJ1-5	ASSEGRGPQPQH
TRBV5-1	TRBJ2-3	ASSSGQPRGATQY
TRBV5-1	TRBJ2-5	ASSRADSPQETQY
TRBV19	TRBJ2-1	ASGTSPSSYNEQF
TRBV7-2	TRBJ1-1	ASSLEPRIGTEAF
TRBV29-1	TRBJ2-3	SVQRGGGTDTQY
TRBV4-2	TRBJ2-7	ASSQAHSSYEQY
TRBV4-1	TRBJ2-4	ASSPPVTEFIQY
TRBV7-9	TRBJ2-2	ASSRGDTGLTGELF
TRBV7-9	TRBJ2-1	ASSLYINRNSYNEQF
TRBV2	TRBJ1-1	ASRDTGFPEAF
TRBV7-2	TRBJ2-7	ASSSPPGLAGERYEQY
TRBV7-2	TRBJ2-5	ASSLERVKETQY
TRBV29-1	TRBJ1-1	SARGTPLDEAF
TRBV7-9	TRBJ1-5	ASSFGTGVNQPQH
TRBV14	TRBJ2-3	ASSSGERGSTDTQY
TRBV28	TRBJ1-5	ASSPVGPQH
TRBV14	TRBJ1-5	ASSQDLSQPQH
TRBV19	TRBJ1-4	ASSRQVNEKLF
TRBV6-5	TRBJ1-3	ASTSTGAGNTIY
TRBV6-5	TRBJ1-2	ASNRQGGNYGYT
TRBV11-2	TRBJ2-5	ASSLLRGGQETQY
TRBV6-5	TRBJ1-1	ASSRTGSNTEAF
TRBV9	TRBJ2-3	ASMKDFTDTQY
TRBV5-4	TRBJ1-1	ASSFTEGTEAF
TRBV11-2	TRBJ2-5	ASSPGLAGETQY
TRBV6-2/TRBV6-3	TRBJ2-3	ASSQTRDRTTDTQY
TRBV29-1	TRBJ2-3	SVSPTSGGTDTQY
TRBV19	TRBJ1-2	ASSIAGGYT
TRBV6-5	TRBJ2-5	ASSYGGGRAETQY
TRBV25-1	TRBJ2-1	ASSATGAYNEQF
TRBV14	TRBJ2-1	ASSSDFLPGEQF
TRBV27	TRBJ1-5	ASSLSRGNNQPQH
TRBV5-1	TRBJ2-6	ASNPNPVFGANVLT
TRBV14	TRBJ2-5	ASSRGDRGGQETQY
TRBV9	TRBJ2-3	ASSVGGDSDTQY
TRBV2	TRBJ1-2	ASSGGGDRVRYT
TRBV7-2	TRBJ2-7	ASSLYSAGTYEQY
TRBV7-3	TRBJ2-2	ASSLSTSGELF
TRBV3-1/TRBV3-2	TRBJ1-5	ASSQGTDNQPQH
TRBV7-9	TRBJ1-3	ASSFGSQGGNTIY
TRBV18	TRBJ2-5	ASSPGQIQETQY
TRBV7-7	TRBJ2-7	ASSPDRSYEQY
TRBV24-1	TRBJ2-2	ATSDQGTGNTGELF
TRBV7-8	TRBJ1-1	ASSSWTGANTEAF
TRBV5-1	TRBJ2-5	ASSFTSGGALETQY
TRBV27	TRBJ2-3	ASTQGGRADTQY
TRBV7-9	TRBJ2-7	ASSLRQGSYEQY
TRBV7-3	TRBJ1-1	ASSSQGQVEAF
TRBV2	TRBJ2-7	ASFLGPVSYEQY